This record covers a single T cell receptor (beta chain). Its matching antigen is unknown. V lost 1 base, J lost 0 bases, and 19 bases lay in between. The CDR3 length is 19 residues. These data originate in a study of cytomegalovirus exposure and HLA in healthy donors. Study outcomes and limitations: Donor immune exposure was known only as CMV serostatus. Reports credit the classifier with highly specific, highly sensitive diagnosis of cytomegalovirus status. In a later analysis, V- and J-gene trimming of beta chains associated with a DCLRE1C missense variant, replicated independently.

PCR employed 60 Vbeta and 13 Jbeta primers. Generated by immunoSEQ multiplex PCR, the TCRdb table keeps only in-frame clones and is missing some. With 55,000 to 80,000 clones in the sample, the ten largest clones hold 2.5% to 3%. This chain uses TRBV23-1 with TRBJ1-5; weak D call: TRBD1 (6 bases). TRBV23-1 has ORF status, its function being uncertain. The receptor was isolated from a man aged 40-49 years in good health and CMV-seronegative. The specimen was PBMCs. CDR3 bases: TGCGCCAGCAGTCAATTTCCTCTCCGGGACAAGAATAGCAATCAGCCCCAGCATTTT. Its protein product is CASSQFPLRDKNSNQPQHF.